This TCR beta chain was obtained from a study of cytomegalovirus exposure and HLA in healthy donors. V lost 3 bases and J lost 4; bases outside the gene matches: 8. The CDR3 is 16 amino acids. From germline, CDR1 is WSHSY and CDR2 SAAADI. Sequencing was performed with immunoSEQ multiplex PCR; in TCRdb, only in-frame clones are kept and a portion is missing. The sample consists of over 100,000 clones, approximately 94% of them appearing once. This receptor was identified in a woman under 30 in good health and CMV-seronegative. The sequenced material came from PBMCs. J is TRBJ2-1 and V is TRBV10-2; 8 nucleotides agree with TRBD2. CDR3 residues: CASSDLPGGYYNEQFF. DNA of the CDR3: TGCGCCAGCAGTGACCTTCCGGGAGGGTATTACAATGAGCAGTTCTTC.